The next 31 T cell receptor beta chains were all read from a single sample in a study of blood T cell repertoires in COVID-19. Clones were read by immunoSEQ multiplex PCR, and TCRdb kept only the in-frame ones, dropping some. The sample lists some 95,000 clones; more than 85% were seen once. The sequenced sample consisted of peripheral blood. Source of these receptors: a human donor with active COVID-19. The donor label of this sample is uncertain.

The CDR3 is CASSLVWGGSYEQYF. The CDR3 DNA reads TGCGCCAGCAGCTTGGTATGGGGGGGATCCTACGAGCAGTACTTC. The gene calls are TRBV5-1 and TRBJ2-7, with 7 bases aligning to TRBD2. Germline loops: CDR1 SGHRS, CDR2 YFSETQ. The CDR3 sequence is 15 residues long. With 0 bases clipped from V and 1 base from J, the junction kept 4 bases outside the gene matches.

J is TRBJ2-1 and V is TRBV7-6; TRBD2 is a possible D gene (6 bases). The CDR3 extends over 18 amino acids. Germline loops: CDR1 SGHVS, CDR2 FNYEAQ. Trimming removed 5 bases at V and 7 bases at J, with 27 bases between. CDR3 coding DNA: TGTGCCAGCAGCCCGATTAGCGGCGGAATGAGGGGCCAAAATGAGCAGTTCTTC. Its translation: CASSPISGGMRGQNEQFF.

The chain joins TRBV6-5 to TRBJ2-7; D gene unclear. V lost 6 bases and J 5 bases, leaving 17 bases between the germline ends. CDR1 is MNHEY and CDR2 is SVGAGI in the germline V gene. The CDR3 consists of 14 residues. The CDR3 loop reads CASRPGPSGDEQYF. CDR3 sequence (DNA): TGTGCCAGCAGGCCCGGCCCGTCTGGAGACGAGCAGTACTTC.

The genes are TRBV13 and TRBJ1-1, with TRBD1 identical over 7 bases. The CDR3 is made up of 17 amino acids. Losses at the gene ends were 5 bases for V and 1 base for J; bases not matched to a gene: 13. Per germline, CDR1 PRHDT and CDR2 FYEKMQ (reference sequence). This chain's CDR3 is CASSAITGEAKNTEAFF. The CDR3 nucleotides read TGTGCCAGCAGCGCAATTACAGGGGAAGCTAAGAACACTGAAGCTTTCTTT.

CDR3 in amino acids: CASSIGYSSYEQYF. The CDR3 region has the DNA TGTGCCAGTAGTATAGGTTACAGCTCCTACGAGCAGTACTTC. The chain combines TRBV19 with TRBJ2-7; no firm D call. CDR1 and CDR2 from the germline V gene are LNHDA and SQIVND (reference sequence). The V end lost 1 base, the J end lost 0 bases, and 7 bases lay between the germline ends. This CDR3 region has 14 residues.

The V and J genes are TRBV19 and TRBJ1-5; D perhaps matches TRBD1 (5 bases). This CDR3 contains 14 residues. V was cut by 5 bases and J by 2 bases, with 10 bases left in between. Looked up from germline, CDR1 is LNHDA and CDR2 is SQIVND (reference sequence). For the CDR3, the DNA is TGTGCCAGTAGTGTGGACATCGGCAATCAGCCCCAGCATTTT. The encoded protein is CASSVDIGNQPQHF.

The chain has TRBV28 and TRBJ1-1; no reliable D call. V was pared by 6 bases and J by 0 bases, with 2 bases between. The germline gives CDR1 MDHEN, CDR2 SYDVKM. The CDR3 runs 11 residues. The CDR3, as DNA: TGTGCCAGCAGCGTGAACACTGAAGCTTTCTTT. Its translation: CASSVNTEAFF.

This chain connects TRBV5-1 to TRBJ2-2; 7 bases match TRBD1. J was trimmed by 3 bases and V by 4 bases; bases with no gene match: 6. Germline CDR1 and CDR2: SGHRS and YFSETQ. There are 15 residues in the CDR3. CDR3 region: CASSGTVSDTGELFF. The CDR3 nucleotides are TGCGCCAGCAGCGGGACAGTTAGTGACACCGGGGAGCTGTTTTTT.

V is TRBV4-1 and J is TRBJ1-2, with TRBD1 matching over 7 bases. V gave up 0 bases and J gave up 4 bases; unmatched junction bases: 5. CDR1 is MGHRA, CDR2 YSYEKL, per germline. The length of the CDR3 is 15 residues. CDR3 bases: TGCGCCAGCAGCCAAGATCCCGGGACAGCCTATGGCTACACCTTC. Translated: CASSQDPGTAYGYTF.

This clone was detected only once. This CDR3 is CASSVLKNTGELFF. CDR3 bases: TGTGCCAGCAGCGTCTTAAAGAACACCGGGGAGCTGTTTTTT. The chain is built from TRBV9 and TRBJ2-2; D unclear. Trimming took 2 bases from V and 1 from J, leaving 6 bases between them. This CDR3 is built from 14 residues. The germline V gene has CDR1 SGDLS and CDR2 YYNGEE.

The chain recombines TRBV7-9 with TRBJ2-1; TRBD1 matches at 9 bases. The CDR3 is 18 amino acids. The germline gives CDR1 SEHNR, CDR2 FQNEAQ (reference sequence). With V trimmed by 3 bases and J by 3 bases, 12 bases remained unmatched. DNA for the CDR3: TGTGCCAGCAGCTTTCCGGGACAGGGAGGTAGGGGCTACAATGAGCAGTTCTTC. Translating it yields CASSFPGQGGRGYNEQFF.

J is TRBJ2-3 and V is TRBV7-7; 9 bases are a match to TRBD2. V was clipped by 2 bases and J by 1 base; unmatched bases: 1. The CDR3 extends over 15 amino acids. Germline-derived CDR1 and CDR2 are SSHAT and FNYEAQ (reference sequence). DNA for the CDR3: TGTGCCAGCAGCTTATCTAGCGGGGGCACAGATACGCAGTATTTT. This encodes CASSLSSGGTDTQYF.

This sequence joins TRBV6-5 and TRBJ2-1, with 8 positions matching TRBD1. V gave up 4 bases and J gave up 6 bases; unmatched junction bases: 2. The CDR3 runs 13 residues. The germline CDR1 and CDR2 sequences are MNHEY and SVGAGI. CDR3 region: CASSFRGLNEQFF. DNA of the CDR3: TGTGCCAGCAGTTTCAGGGGGCTCAATGAGCAGTTCTTC.

The chain has TRBV6-6 and TRBJ2-1, with 9 positions matching TRBD1. The CDR3 is 15 amino acids. CDR1 MNHNY and CDR2 SVGAGI come from the germline V gene (reference sequence). Trimming took 6 bases from V and 7 from J; bases not matched to a gene: 10. As DNA, the CDR3 is TGTGCCAGCAGCCCCGGGACAGGGACGGATAATGAGCAGTTCTTC. It specifies CASSPGTGTDNEQFF.

This sequence joins TRBV27 and TRBJ1-5; the match to TRBD1 covers 8 bases. V dropped 5 bases and J dropped 0; count of bases not matched to a gene: 6. The CDR3 is 16 residues long. CDR1 is MNHEY and CDR2 is SMNVEV in the germline V gene (reference sequence). The CDR3 reads CASSPGTGYSNQPQHF. The CDR3 DNA reads TGTGCCAGCAGTCCCGGGACAGGATATAGCAATCAGCCCCAGCATTTT.

The V and J genes are TRBV2 and TRBJ1-5, with a possible D match to TRBD1 (6 bases). The CDR3 spans 16 residues. Per the germline V gene, CDR1 is SNHLY and CDR2 is FYNNEI. Trimming stripped 3 bases from V and 4 bases from J, with 16 bases between. This CDR3 is CASSDWGPGENQPQHF. CDR3 nucleotide sequence: TGTGCCAGCAGTGACTGGGGGCCAGGGGAAAATCAGCCCCAGCATTTT.

Here the CDR3 DNA reads TGTGCCAGCAGTGAATCCCGAGCGGAATACTTC. Translating it yields CASSESRAEYF. The chain has TRBV6-1 and TRBJ2-7, with D possibly matching TRBD2 (5 bases). Between the trimmed V and J ends, which lost 2 bases and 13 bases, there was a span of 12 bases. This CDR3 spans 11 amino acids. The germline CDR1 and CDR2 sequences are MNHNS and SASEGT.

This clone has a single count. The J gene is TRBJ2-2, the V gene TRBV6-2 or TRBV6-3, with TRBD2 matching 12 bases. The germline CDR1 and CDR2 sequences are MNHEY and SVGEGT. V dropped 4 bases and J dropped 3; count of bases not matched to a gene: 9. This CDR3 is 18 amino acids long. CDR3 sequence reads: CASSSIRTSGAYTGELFF. The CDR3, as DNA: TGTGCCAGCAGTTCGATAAGGACTAGCGGGGCCTACACCGGGGAGCTGTTTTTT.

This sequence joins TRBV19 and TRBJ1-1, with D possibly matching TRBD1 (6 bases). Looked up from germline, CDR1 is LNHDA and CDR2 is SQIVND (reference sequence). This CDR3 is 13 amino acids long. With 7 bases removed from V and 2 bases from J, the gap between germline ends came to 11 bases. CDR3 in amino acids: CASNRGRNTEAFF. Here the CDR3 DNA reads TGTGCCAGTAATAGGGGGAGAAACACTGAAGCTTTCTTT.

V usage is TRBV6-1 and J usage is TRBJ1-2; possible D gene TRBD1, 6 bases. Trimming left V 2 bases short and J 5 bases short, with 9 bases between. Germline V gives CDR1 MNHNS, CDR2 SASEGT. The CDR3 extends over 13 amino acids. The chain's CDR3 is CASSERGWYGYTF. CDR3 sequence (DNA): TGTGCCAGCAGTGAAAGGGGGTGGTATGGCTACACCTTC.

This chain joins TRBV24-1 and TRBJ2-1; 13 nucleotides match TRBD2. Looked up from germline, CDR1 is KGHDR and CDR2 is SFDVKD. Trimming removed 4 bases from V and 8 bases from J; junction bases left unmatched: 7. The length of the CDR3 is 16 residues. CDR3 in amino acids: CATSDQLAGGPDEQFF. The CDR3 region has the DNA TGTGCCACCAGTGACCAACTAGCGGGGGGGCCGGATGAGCAGTTCTTC.

The V gene is TRBV19, the J gene TRBJ1-2, with 9 positions matching TRBD1. The CDR3 covers 15 residues. Germline CDR1 LNHDA, CDR2 SQIVND (reference sequence). With V trimmed by 5 bases and J by 4 bases, 8 bases remained unmatched. The CDR3 bases are TGTGCCAGTAGTCCACAGGGGGCTTCCCTCTATGGCTACACCTTC. Amino acid sequence: CASSPQGASLYGYTF.

The rearrangement joins TRBV4-1 to TRBJ1-1; TRBD1 might be the D (6 bases). This CDR3 is 16 amino acids long. The V gene's germline CDR1 is MGHRA and CDR2 YSYEKL. V lost 4 bases and J 10 bases, leaving 25 bases between the germline ends. CDR3 region: CASSRLPRTGYVRAFF. CDR3 coding DNA: TGCGCCAGCAGCCGCCTCCCCAGAACAGGGTACGTACGAGCTTTCTTT.

The gene calls are TRBV5-6 and TRBJ2-5; 7 positions match TRBD1. Germline V lookup: CDR1 SGHDT, CDR2 YYEEEE. The CDR3 has 14 residues. After removal of 5 bases from V and 1 base from J, the junction contained 5 bases not matched to a gene. The CDR3 is CASRPGTVQETQYF. The CDR3 DNA follows: TGTGCCAGCAGACCCGGGACAGTCCAAGAGACCCAGTACTTC.

The chain is built from TRBV2 and TRBJ1-2; perhaps TRBD1 as D (5 bases). V dropped 2 bases and J dropped 0 bases, with 13 bases sitting between them. The CDR3 has 16 amino acids. The germline gives CDR1 SNHLY, CDR2 FYNNEI. The CDR3 DNA sequence: TGTGCCAGCAGTGAAAGGGCAGGGATTCCTAACTATGGCTACACCTTC. Translated: CASSERAGIPNYGYTF.

This rearrangement joins TRBV3-1 (or the pseudogene TRBV3-2) to TRBJ1-6; 8 nucleotides match TRBD1. Per the germline V gene, CDR1 is LGHDT and CDR2 is YNNKEL (reference sequence). The CDR3 contains 16 residues. V was clipped by 4 bases and J by 4 bases; unmatched bases: 6. The CDR3 loop is CASSLGQGGYNSPLHF. CDR3 DNA sequence: TGTGCCAGCAGCCTCGGACAGGGAGGGTATAATTCACCCCTCCACTTT.

Only one count was recorded for this clone. The chain has TRBV12-5 and TRBJ2-2, with TRBD2 identical over 9 bases. The CDR3 runs 20 residues. With V trimmed by 5 bases and J by 5 bases, 21 bases remained unmatched. CDR1 is LGHNT and CDR2 is FRNRAP in the germline V gene. In nucleotides, the CDR3 is TGTGCTAGTGGTCCAACCTCCGCCACAGCGGGGGGCCGGGGTACCGGGGAGCTGTTTTTT. Encoded protein: CASGPTSATAGGRGTGELFF.

V gene TRBV6-1 combines with J gene TRBJ2-7; 9 bases are a match to TRBD1. V was clipped by 2 bases and J by 6 bases; unmatched bases: 5. Per the germline V gene, CDR1 is MNHNS and CDR2 is SASEGT. The CDR3 covers 14 residues. CDR3 bases: TGTGCCAGCAGTGAAAAACAGGGGGCTGGCGAGCAGTACTTC. This codes for CASSEKQGAGEQYF.

V is TRBV6-1 and J is TRBJ2-3; maybe TRBD2 (5 bases). The CDR3 is made up of 13 amino acids. The germline V gene encodes CDR1 MNHNS and CDR2 SASEGT. Trimming pared 1 base from V and 6 bases from J, leaving 8 bases between. CDR3 bases: TGTGCCAGCAGTGAAGGGCAGCGGGATACGCAGTATTTT. It is translated as CASSEGQRDTQYF.

The chain uses TRBV7-3 and TRBJ1-1, with D perhaps TRBD1 (5 bases). The CDR3 is 15 amino acids. In germline, CDR1 is SGHTA, CDR2 FQGTGA. Trimming left V 1 base short and J 1 base short, with 10 bases between. The DNA of the CDR3 is TGTGCCAGCAGCTTAATCGGGGGATCGAACACTGAAGCTTTCTTT. Translating it yields CASSLIGGSNTEAFF.

The chain links TRBV19 to TRBJ1-5, with TRBD1 as a possible D gene (5 bases). Per germline, CDR1 LNHDA and CDR2 SQIVND (reference sequence). The CDR3 is 12 residues long. Trimming pared 8 bases from V and 9 bases from J, leaving 14 bases between. The DNA of the CDR3 is TGTGCCAGTTCTGTTCTGGGGGGGCCCCAGCATTTT. Amino acid sequence: CASSVLGGPQHF.